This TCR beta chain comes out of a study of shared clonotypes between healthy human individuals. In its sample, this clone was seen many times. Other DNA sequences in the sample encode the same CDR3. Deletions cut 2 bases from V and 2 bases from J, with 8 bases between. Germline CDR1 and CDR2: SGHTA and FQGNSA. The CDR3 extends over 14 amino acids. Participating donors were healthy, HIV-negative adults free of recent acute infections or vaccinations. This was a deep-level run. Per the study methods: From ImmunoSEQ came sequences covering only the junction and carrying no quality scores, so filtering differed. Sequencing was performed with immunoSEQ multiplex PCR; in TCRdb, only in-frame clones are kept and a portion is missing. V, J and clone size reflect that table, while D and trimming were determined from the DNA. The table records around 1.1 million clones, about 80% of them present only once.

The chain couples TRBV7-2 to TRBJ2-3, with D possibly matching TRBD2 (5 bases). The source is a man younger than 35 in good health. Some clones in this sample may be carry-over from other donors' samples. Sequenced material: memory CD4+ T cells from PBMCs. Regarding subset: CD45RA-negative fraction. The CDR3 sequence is CASSLRLATDTQYF. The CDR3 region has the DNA TGTGCCAGCAGCTTACGGCTAGCCACAGATACGCAGTATTTT.